This is a list of T cell receptor beta chains from one sample in a study of regulatory T cells in long-lasting Graves disease. TCRdb recomputed calls from the multiplex PCR reads with MiXCR, one row per CDR3 protein. The table includes a few hundred thousand distinct CDR3 sequences, approximately 18% detected once. The same sample was also used in a study of T cells in Graves' hyperthyroidism and ophthalmopathy.

This sample comprised peripheral blood mononuclear cells (PBMCs), obtained at new diagnosis, from a patient treated with antithyroid drugs. Receptor source: a woman aged 25 to 45 with Graves disease. CDR3s include the opening cysteine and the closing phenylalanine or tryptophan. D genes are given only for firm matches. Size tells how often a clone was seen (once, few, many) or the class of an expanded clone, and some rows leave it out.

TRBV19	many	TRBJ1-1	NA	TGTGCCAGTAGCTCCGGTTTGGGGGGCCCGAACACTGAAGCTTTCTTT	CASSSGLGGPNTEAFF
TRBV28	many	TRBJ1-5	NA	TGTGTCGTTGAGGGGGGCGGATTAAGCAATCAGCCCCAGCATTTT	CVVEGGGLSNQPQHF
TRBV29-1	few	TRBJ1-2	TRBD1	TGCAGCGCCCGAAGGGGGCGGATGGGAGATGGCTACACCTTC	CSARRGRMGDGYTF
TRBV2	many	TRBJ1-4	TRBD1	TGTGCCAGCAGTGGTGGCGGACAGGGCCTTAATGAAAAACTGTTTTTT	CASSGGGQGLNEKLFF
TRBV2	many	TRBJ1-6	NA	TGTGCCAGTAGGCGCTTCGCTTCACCCCTCCACTTT	CASRRFASPLHF
TRBV12-3/TRBV12-4	many	TRBJ1-5	TRBD1	TGTGCCAGCAGCCCTGGACAGGGTGGAGGACAGCCCCAGCATTTT	CASSPGQGGGQPQHF
TRBV2	NA	TRBJ2-5	TRBD2	TGTGCCAGCAGGGTTGAAGCGGGAGGGAGCAAGACCCAGTACTTC	CASRVEAGGSKTQYF
TRBV20-1	few	TRBJ2-3	NA	TGCAGCCTTCAGGGTGCCACAGATACGCAGTATTTT	CSLQGATDTQYF
TRBV27	NA	TRBJ1-1	TRBD1	TGTGCCAGCAGTAAACCGGGACAGGAAGACACTGAAGCTTTCTTT	CASSKPGQEDTEAFF
TRBV20-1	NA	TRBJ1-5	NA	TGCAGTGCTAGAGCCTCCCTGGCAGGCAATCAGCCCCAGCATTTT	CSARASLAGNQPQHF
TRBV27	NA	TRBJ2-1	NA	TGTGCCAGCAGTTTATTGGGGTGGGCGAATGAGCAGTTCTTC	CASSLLGWANEQFF
TRBV29-1	many	TRBJ2-7	TRBD1	TGCAGCGTTGAGCAGGGACAGGGGGCGAGTTACGAGCAGTACTTC	CSVEQGQGASYEQYF
TRBV28	many	TRBJ2-1	NA	TGTGCCAGCAGTAGTACAGGGGAGGGCTCCAATGAGCAGTTCTTC	CASSSTGEGSNEQFF
TRBV28	many	TRBJ2-3	TRBD1	TGTGCCAGCAGTTTCGGGACAGGGGACACAGATACGCAGTATTTT	CASSFGTGDTDTQYF
TRBV27	NA	TRBJ2-1	NA	TGTGCCAGCAGTTTGACAGGAGAGTTTTATGGATCCTACAATGAGCAGTTCTTC	CASSLTGEFYGSYNEQFF
TRBV3-1	many	TRBJ1-2	NA	TGTGCCAGCAGCCAAGGGCAGGGTCCCTTAGGCTATGGCTACACCTTC	CASSQGQGPLGYGYTF
TRBV9	many	TRBJ2-5	NA	TGTGCCAGCAGTGGTAGTCCCCGGGGGGAGACCCAGTACTTC	CASSGSPRGETQYF
TRBV18	many	TRBJ1-1	NA	TGTGCCAGCTCACCACTTCCGACGATGAACACTGAAGCTTTCTTT	CASSPLPTMNTEAFF
TRBV20-1	NA	TRBJ1-5	TRBD1	TGCAGTGCTAGAGTTGGAACAGGGGAGACAGGGCAGCCCCAGCATTTT	CSARVGTGETGQPQHF
TRBV30	once	TRBJ1-1	NA	TGTGCCTGGAGTGTACTAGGGGGGGCGATTATAGGAGCTTTCTTT	CAWSVLGGAIIGAFF
TRBV2	many	TRBJ2-2	TRBD2	TGTGCCAGCAGAGATCTAGCGGCGACGAACACCGGGGAGCTGTTTTTT	CASRDLAATNTGELFF
TRBV4-1	few	TRBJ2-7	NA	TGCGCCAGCAGCCAAGGGGTCAGCAGTATCTACGAGCAGTACTTC	CASSQGVSSIYEQYF
TRBV5-1	few	TRBJ2-1	NA	TGCGCCAGCAGCCGAGGGGTTTCAGGCTACAATGAGCAGTTCTTC	CASSRGVSGYNEQFF
TRBV5-1	NA	TRBJ2-5	NA	TGCGCCAGCAGCTTGGACCTCAGGGGCCAAGAGACCCAGTACTTC	CASSLDLRGQETQYF